This passage covers 16 T cell receptor beta chains from one sample sequenced in a study of technical replicates of blood from a few donors. Method: immunoSEQ multiplex PCR; TCRdb's copy keeps in-frame clones and lacks some. This table holds about 99,000 clones, around 96% found once. Sequencing was done on a sample of T cells isolated from PBMCs. The receptors were sampled from a human donor in good health.

The chain carries TRBV5-4 and TRBJ1-5; possibly TRBD1 for D (6 bases). Deletions cut 2 bases from V and 2 bases from J, with 11 bases between. This CDR3 contains 15 residues. In germline, CDR1 is SGHNT, CDR2 YYREEE (reference sequence). CDR3 bases: TGTGCCAGCAGCTTAGGGGGTTCGGGCAATCAGCCCCAGCATTTT. Amino acid sequence: CASSLGGSGNQPQHF.

CDR3 coding DNA: TGTGCCAGCAGCTTCCGGTGGAACACTGAAGCTTTCTTT. Protein: CASSFRWNTEAFF. The chain combines TRBV9 with TRBJ1-1; D gene uncertain. The germline CDR1 and CDR2 sequences are SGDLS and YYNGEE. The CDR3 covers 13 residues. The ends were cut back, 4 bases at V and 1 base at J, with 8 bases in the middle.

The rearrangement uses TRBV6-1 and TRBJ1-4; D is perhaps TRBD1 (6 bases). Trimming left V 11 bases short and J 5 bases short, with 9 bases between. Germline loops: CDR1 MNHNS, CDR2 SASEGT. This CDR3 comprises 11 residues. The CDR3 protein is CAGQTNEKLFF. In nucleotides, the CDR3 is TGTGCCGGACAGACAAATGAAAAACTGTTTTTT.

J is TRBJ1-4 and V is TRBV14; D gene ambiguous. This CDR3 has 13 residues. Trimming pared 4 bases from V and 3 bases from J, leaving 6 bases between. Germline V gene lookup returns CDR1 SGHDN and CDR2 FVKESK. CDR3 protein: CASSRAPNEKLFF. Written as DNA, the CDR3 is TGTGCCAGCAGCCGGGCCCCTAATGAAAAACTGTTTTTT.

The rearrangement joins TRBV6-1 to TRBJ1-2, with 7 bases fitting TRBD1. V lost 6 bases and J lost 1; bases outside the gene matches: 2. Germline CDR1 reads MNHNS; CDR2 reads SASEGT. The CDR3 runs to 13 residues. The CDR3: CASSPGGNYGYTF. The CDR3 DNA is TGTGCCAGCAGCCCAGGGGGTAACTATGGCTACACCTTC.

This rearrangement joins TRBV15 to TRBJ2-3; TRBD1 agrees at 9 bases. V lost 0 bases and J lost 13; bases outside the gene matches: 2. The CDR3 has 12 amino acids. Per the germline V gene, CDR1 is LNHNV and CDR2 is YYDKDF (reference sequence). CDR3 in DNA: TGTGCCACCAGCAGAGAGGGACAGGGCGAGTATTTT. Translation gives CATSREGQGEYF.

The chain couples TRBV10-1 to TRBJ2-3, with 8 positions matching TRBD2. The V segment lost 3 bases and the J segment 1 base; nucleotides outside the gene matches: 0. The V gene's germline CDR1 is WNHNN and CDR2 SYGVQD (reference sequence). This CDR3 has 14 residues. Here the CDR3 DNA reads TGCGCCAGCAGTGATAGCGGGGGCACAGATACGCAGTATTTT. This gives the protein CASSDSGGTDTQYF.

The J gene is TRBJ2-2, the V gene TRBV9; 11 positions agree with TRBD1. CDR1 and CDR2 (germline): SGDLS, YYNGEE. Trimming took 5 bases from V and 5 from J; bases not matched to a gene: 2. The CDR3 consists of 14 residues. The CDR3 here is CASSWDRGTGELFF. For the CDR3, the DNA is TGTGCCAGCAGTTGGGACAGGGGGACCGGGGAGCTGTTTTTT. Based on the CDR3 plus reference TRBV9 and TRBJ2-2, the full variable domain is DSGVTQTPKHLITATGQRVTLRCSPRSGDLSVYWYQQSLDQGLQFLIQYYNGEERAKGNILERFSAQQFPDLHSELNLSSLELGDSALYFCASSWDRGTGELFFGEGSRLTVL.

V is TRBV15 and J is TRBJ2-4, with 9 nucleotides matching TRBD2. The CDR3 is 17 residues long. The trim removed 2 bases at V and 2 bases at J, leaving 7 bases unmatched. Germline values: CDR1 LNHNV, CDR2 YYDKDF (reference sequence). The CDR3 nucleotides are TGTGCCACCAGCAGACCGGGACTAGCTTCGTCCAAAAACATTCAGTACTTC. This translates into CATSRPGLASSKNIQYF.

This chain links TRBV7-9 with TRBJ1-1; weak D call: TRBD1 (6 bases). This CDR3 spans 14 amino acids. Germline lookup yields CDR1 SEHNR and CDR2 FQNEAQ (reference sequence). V lost 5 bases to trimming and J lost 0 bases, with 10 bases between them. The CDR3 DNA follows: TGTGCCAGCAGCCCCCGACAGGTGAACACTGAAGCTTTCTTT. Translated: CASSPRQVNTEAFF.

The chain couples TRBV5-1 to TRBJ2-5; D gene ambiguous. Germline CDR1 reads SGHRS; CDR2 reads YFSETQ. The CDR3 spans 12 residues. V lost 3 bases and J lost 2, with 5 bases in between. In DNA, the CDR3 is TGCGCCAGCAGCTCCCAACAAGAGACCCAGTACTTC. This encodes CASSSQQETQYF.

The CDR3 here is CASSLDQRDSQYF. Here the CDR3 DNA reads TGCGCCAGCAGCTTGGATCAAAGAGATAGCCAGTACTTC. This chain joins TRBV5-1 and TRBJ2-5; D gene ambiguous. Germline lookup yields CDR1 SGHRS and CDR2 YFSETQ. Trimming shortened V by 0 bases and J by 10 bases, and 13 bases separated the two germline ends. There are 13 residues in the CDR3.

V is TRBV5-6 and J is TRBJ2-3, with D unresolved. V gave up 0 bases and J gave up 0 bases, with 8 bases separating them. The CDR3 spans 15 residues. The germline CDR1 and CDR2 sequences are SGHDT and YYEEEE. Written as DNA, the CDR3 is TGTGCCAGCAGCTTGGCCAAGACTAGCACAGATACGCAGTATTTT. Protein product: CASSLAKTSTDTQYF.

Turning to this clone: The sample has other DNA sequences that encode this CDR3 too. The genes are TRBV2 and TRBJ2-2; 10 nucleotides align to TRBD2. Germline CDR1 is SNHLY and CDR2 is FYNNEI. The CDR3 has 14 residues. V was pared by 4 bases and J by 4 bases, with 0 bases of the junction left unmatched. CDR3 amino acids: CASSGTSGTGELFF. The CDR3 bases are TGTGCCAGCAGTGGGACTAGCGGCACCGGGGAGCTGTTTTTT.

The CDR3 protein is CASSLRQGADSNQPQHF. The CDR3 DNA reads as TGTGCCAGCAGTTTACGACAGGGGGCCGATAGCAATCAGCCCCAGCATTTT. The chain has TRBV27 and TRBJ1-5; 10 positions match TRBD1. After removal of 2 bases from V and 0 bases from J, the junction contained 4 bases not matched to a gene. In germline, CDR1 is MNHEY, CDR2 SMNVEV (reference sequence). The CDR3 contains 17 residues.

This clone was detected once. V gene TRBV28 combines with J gene TRBJ1-4; tentative D call: TRBD1 (6 bases). V was pared by 4 bases and J by 4 bases, with 19 bases between. CDR3 length: 17 amino acids. Germline CDR1 reads MDHEN; CDR2 reads SYDVKM. The CDR3 reads CASSSPWTALNNEKLFF. The CDR3 bases are TGTGCCAGCAGTTCCCCTTGGACAGCGCTGAATAATGAAAAACTGTTTTTT.